Listed below are T cell receptor beta chains from one sample, sequenced in a study of preoperative IRX-2 immunotherapy in early breast cancer. Repertoires were generated with immunoSEQ multiplex PCR, while TCRdb's copy carries only in-frame clones and drops some. The sample includes 40,000 to 50,000 clones, approximately 77% of them seen just once. The material sequenced was tumor tissue, taken after IRX-2 immunotherapy. These receptors originate from a human donor with breast cancer. CDR3s include the opening cysteine and the closing phenylalanine or tryptophan. The D gene is left open where the match is weak. The size of a clone is reported for some rows only, either as once, few or many, or as a class for expanded clones.

clone_size	d_call	cdr3_length	v_call	j_call	cdr3_aa	cdr3_nt
NA	TRBD1	15	TRBV19	TRBJ2-1	CASSMDRASYNEQFF	TGTGCCAGTAGTATGGACAGGGCCTCCTACAATGAGCAGTTCTTC
NA	NA	11	TRBV30	TRBJ2-1	CASDSAYEQFF	TGTGCCTCTGACTCGGCCTATGAGCAGTTCTTC
NA	TRBD1	15	TRBV30	TRBJ2-5	CAGDRGMGLQETQYF	TGTGCCGGGGACAGGGGAATGGGCCTCCAAGAGACCCAGTACTTC
few	NA	17	TRBV19	TRBJ2-3	CASSKRPARLSTDTQYF	TGTGCCAGTAGTAAGCGGCCGGCGCGGCTTAGCACAGATACGCAGTATTTT
NA	TRBD1	14	TRBV19	TRBJ1-5	CASSLQGPRQPQHF	TGTGCCAGTAGCCTACAGGGGCCACGGCAGCCCCAGCATTTT
NA	NA	14	TRBV5-1	TRBJ2-1	CASSLNRDYNEQFF	TGCGCCAGCAGCTTGAACAGAGACTACAATGAGCAGTTCTTC
NA	TRBD1	19	TRBV7-2	TRBJ2-6	CASSSVGQGEFSGANVLTF	TGTGCCAGCAGCTCAGTTGGACAGGGAGAGTTCTCTGGGGCCAACGTCCTGACTTTC
NA	NA	16	TRBV5-1	TRBJ1-2	CASSYPRGQNNYGYTF	TGCGCCAGCAGCTACCCCCGCGGACAGAACAACTATGGCTACACCTTC
few	NA	15	TRBV18	TRBJ2-3	CASSPSQSHTDTQYF	TGTGCCAGCTCACCGTCGCAGAGCCACACAGATACGCAGTATTTT
NA	NA	20	TRBV7-8	TRBJ1-6	CASSQDKEQDFFSYNSPLHF	TGTGCCAGCAGCCAAGATAAGGAACAGGACTTCTTCTCCTATAATTCACCCCTCCACTTT
once	NA	13	TRBV6-8	TRBJ2-7	CAISGTDPYEQYF	TGTGCCATCAGTGGGACGGACCCCTACGAGCAGTACTTC
NA	NA	17	TRBV19	TRBJ2-2	CASSRFLPGENTGELFF	TGTGCCAGTAGTAGATTCCTCCCGGGGGAAAACACCGGGGAGCTGTTTTTT
NA	NA	13	TRBV6-4	TRBJ1-2	CASSRHEGYGYTF	TGTGCCAGCAGTCGCCATGAAGGCTATGGCTACACCTTC
NA	NA	15	TRBV6-8	TRBJ1-5	CASSGRGYSNQPQHF	TGTGCCAGCAGTGGAAGGGGTTATAGCAATCAGCCCCAGCATTTT
NA	NA	14	TRBV19	TRBJ1-1	CASTPDSSNTEAFF	TGTGCCAGTACCCCGGACAGCTCGAACACTGAAGCTTTCTTT
NA	NA	12	TRBV6-1	TRBJ2-7	CASSEAAYEQYF	TGTGCCAGCAGTGAAGCGGCGTACGAGCAGTACTTC
NA	NA	15	TRBV18	TRBJ2-5	CASSNIVEGGETQYF	TGTGCCAGCTCCAACATCGTCGAAGGGGGAGAGACCCAGTACTTC
NA	TRBD1	12	TRBV6-8	TRBJ1-1	CASSSRGTEAFF	TGTGCCAGCAGTTCCAGGGGGACTGAAGCTTTCTTT
once	NA	14	TRBV30	TRBJ1-3	CAWSVDSIGNTIYF	TGTGCCTGGAGTGTAGACAGTATTGGAAACACCATATATTTT
NA	NA	15	TRBV19	TRBJ2-3	CASSILRDNTDTQYF	TGTGCCAGTAGTATTCTGCGGGACAACACAGATACGCAGTATTTT
NA	TRBD1	14	TRBV11-3	TRBJ1-3	CASSLTGRGNTIYF	TGTGCCAGCAGCTTGACAGGGCGTGGAAACACCATATATTTT
NA	NA	14	TRBV6-8	TRBJ1-1	CASSYPGSGTEAFF	TGTGCCAGCAGTTATCCGGGGTCTGGCACTGAAGCTTTCTTT
NA	NA	13	TRBV23-1	TRBJ2-1	CASSLTGYNEQFF	TGCGCCAGCAGCTTGACAGGTTACAATGAGCAGTTCTTC
NA	TRBD1	13	TRBV29-1	TRBJ1-3	CSVGQGVGNTIYF	TGCAGCGTTGGACAGGGAGTCGGAAACACCATATATTTT
NA	NA	14	TRBV29-1	TRBJ2-5	CSVGGQQGGETQYF	TGCAGCGTTGGAGGTCAACAGGGTGGGGAGACCCAGTACTTC
NA	TRBD2	16	TRBV10-1	TRBJ2-5	CASSESKREGFETQYF	TGCGCCAGCAGTGAGTCAAAGCGGGAGGGGTTCGAGACCCAGTACTTC
once	NA	14	TRBV11-3	TRBJ1-4	CASSLWDGYEKLFF	TGTGCCAGCAGCCTTTGGGACGGATATGAAAAACTGTTTTTT
NA	NA	13	TRBV25-1	TRBJ1-4	CASMRAGEEKLFF	TGTGCCAGCATGAGGGCAGGGGAGGAAAAACTGTTTTTT